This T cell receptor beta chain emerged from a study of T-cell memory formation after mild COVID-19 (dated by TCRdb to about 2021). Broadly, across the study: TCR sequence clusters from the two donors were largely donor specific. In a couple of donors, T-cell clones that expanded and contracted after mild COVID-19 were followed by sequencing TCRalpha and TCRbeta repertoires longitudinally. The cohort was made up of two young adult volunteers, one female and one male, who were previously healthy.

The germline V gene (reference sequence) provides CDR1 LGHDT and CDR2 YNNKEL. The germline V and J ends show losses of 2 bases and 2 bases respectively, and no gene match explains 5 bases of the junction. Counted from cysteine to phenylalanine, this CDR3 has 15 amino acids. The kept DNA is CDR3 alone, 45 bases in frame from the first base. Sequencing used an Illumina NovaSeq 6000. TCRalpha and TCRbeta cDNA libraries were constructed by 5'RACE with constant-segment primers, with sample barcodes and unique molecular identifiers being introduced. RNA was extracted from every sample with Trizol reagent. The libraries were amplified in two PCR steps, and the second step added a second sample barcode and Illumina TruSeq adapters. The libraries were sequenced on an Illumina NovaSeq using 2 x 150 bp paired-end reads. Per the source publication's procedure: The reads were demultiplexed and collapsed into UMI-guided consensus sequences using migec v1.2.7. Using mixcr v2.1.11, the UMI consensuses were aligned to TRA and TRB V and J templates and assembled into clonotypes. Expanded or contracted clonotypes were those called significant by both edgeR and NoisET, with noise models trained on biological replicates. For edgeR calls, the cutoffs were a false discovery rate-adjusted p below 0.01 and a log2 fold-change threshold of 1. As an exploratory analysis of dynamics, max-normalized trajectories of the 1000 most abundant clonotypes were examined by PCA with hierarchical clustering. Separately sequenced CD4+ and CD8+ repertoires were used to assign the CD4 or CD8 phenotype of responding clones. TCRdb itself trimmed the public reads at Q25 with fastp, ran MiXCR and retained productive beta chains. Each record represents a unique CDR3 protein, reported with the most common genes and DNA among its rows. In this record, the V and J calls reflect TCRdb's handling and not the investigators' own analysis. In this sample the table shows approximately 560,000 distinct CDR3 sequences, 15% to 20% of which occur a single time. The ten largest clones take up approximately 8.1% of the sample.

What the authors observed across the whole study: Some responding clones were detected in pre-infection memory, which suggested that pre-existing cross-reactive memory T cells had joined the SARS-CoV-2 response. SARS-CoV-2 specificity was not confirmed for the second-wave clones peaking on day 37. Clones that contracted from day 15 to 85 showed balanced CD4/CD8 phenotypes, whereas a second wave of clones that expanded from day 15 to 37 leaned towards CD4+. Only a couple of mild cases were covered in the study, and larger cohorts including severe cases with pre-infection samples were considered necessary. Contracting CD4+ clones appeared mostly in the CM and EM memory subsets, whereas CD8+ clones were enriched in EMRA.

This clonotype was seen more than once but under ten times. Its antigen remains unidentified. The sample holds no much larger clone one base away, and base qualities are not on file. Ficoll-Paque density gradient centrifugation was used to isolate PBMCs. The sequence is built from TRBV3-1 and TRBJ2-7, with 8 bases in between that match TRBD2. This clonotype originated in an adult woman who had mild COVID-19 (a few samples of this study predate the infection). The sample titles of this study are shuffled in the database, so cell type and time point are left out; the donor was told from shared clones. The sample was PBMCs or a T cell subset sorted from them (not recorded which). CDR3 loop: CASSQFSGRAYEQYF. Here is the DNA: TGTGCCAGCAGCCAATTCAGCGGGAGAGCCTACGAGCAGTACTTC.